Following are 4 T cell receptor beta chains from one sample sequenced in a study of T cell repertoires in cytomegalovirus infection. No antigen has been identified for these receptors. TCRdb used MiXCR to reprocess the reads, holding one entry per CDR3 protein. The sample shows roughly 70,000 distinct CDR3 sequences, more than 20% of them seen only once. The sample was CD8+ T cells from cultured PBMCs, taken from culture after CMV antigen stimulation. These receptors originate from a human donor in good health (CMV status not recorded). Some clones in this sample may be carry-over from other donors' samples.

The chain recombines TRBV5-6 with TRBJ1-1; D is undetermined. Germline values: CDR1 SGHDT, CDR2 YYEEEE. Between the trimmed V and J ends, which lost 0 bases and 4 bases, there was a span of 10 bases. The CDR3 consists of 14 residues. CDR3 in DNA: TGTGCCAGCAGCTTGGGACGATCGGGCACTGAAGCTTTCTTT. This sequence encodes CASSLGRSGTEAFF.

The chain joins TRBV7-2 to TRBJ2-1; D not certain. V lost 1 base to trimming and J lost 5 bases, with 6 bases between them. The CDR3 consists of 13 residues. From germline, CDR1 is SGHTA and CDR2 FQGNSA. The CDR3 spells CASSLEDDNEQFF. The CDR3 DNA is TGTGCCAGCAGCTTAGAGGATGACAATGAGCAGTTCTTC.

The chain uses TRBV7-8 and TRBJ1-4; 8 nucleotides line up with TRBD1. This CDR3 has 14 residues. Germline CDR1 is SGHVS and CDR2 is FQNEAQ. The J segment lost 11 bases and the V segment lost 1 base, leaving 6 bases of the junction unmatched. CDR3 residues: CASSLGGDRSKLFF. CDR3 sequence (DNA): TGTGCCAGCAGCTTAGGCGGGGACAGGAGTAAACTGTTTTTT. Filled out from reference TRBV7-8 and TRBJ1-4, the complete variable domain reads GAGVSQSPRYKVAKRGQDVALRCDPISGHVSLFWYQQALGQGPEFLTYFQNEAQLDKSGLPSDRFFAERPEGSVSTLKIQRTQQEDSAVYLCASSLGGDRSKLFFGSGTQLSVL.

The chain combines TRBV13 with TRBJ1-6; weak D call: TRBD1 (6 bases). The CDR3 runs to 15 residues. CDR1 and CDR2 from the germline V gene are PRHDT and FYEKMQ (reference sequence). The V and J ends lost 5 bases and 9 bases respectively, with 17 bases between them. In DNA, the CDR3 is TGTGCCAGCAGCCCGACAGGTCTACCCGGTTCACCCCTCCACTTT. Protein: CASSPTGLPGSPLHF.